This TCR beta chain emerged from a study of cytotoxic CD8 clonotypes in ibrutinib-treated CLL. Looking at the study overall: Partial response was seen in about 25 patients and complete response in 2; after median around 5.5 years, about 14 stayed remitted, roughly twelve progressed.

CDR1 MDHEN and CDR2 SYDVKM come from the germline V gene. Trimming cost V 3 bases and J 3 bases, with 9 bases left between them. CDR3 size: 14 residues. Profiling relied on immunoSEQ multiplex PCR, and the TCRdb table lists in-frame clones only, not all of them. The sample holds roughly 70,000 clones, over 75% seen once. Here the sequenced sample was PBMCs, taken at disease progression, from a patient treated with ibrutinib. This sequence joins TRBV28 and TRBJ1-5; D is ambiguous. The sequence was collected from a human donor with chronic lymphocytic leukemia. The CDR3 sequence: CASSLLQANQPQHF. CDR3 DNA: TGTGCCAGCAGTTTGCTGCAGGCCAATCAGCCCCAGCATTTT. The full variable domain, rest sourced from reference TRBV28 and TRBJ1-5, is DVKVTQSSRYLVKRTGEKVFLECVQDMDHENMFWYRQDPGLGLRLIYFSYDVKMKEKGDIPEGYSVSREKKERFSLILESASTNQTSMYLCASSLLQANQPQHFGDGTRLSIL.